This T cell receptor beta chain was sequenced during a study of vaccination effects on CD4 cells after COVID-19. As regards this clone: Its antigen is still unknown.

Antigen-specific CD4+ T cell clonotypes were called by their expansion after viral peptide-pool culture in ViraFEST. Upon completion of more than eight days in culture, CD4+ T cells were isolated. Prior SARS-CoV-2 infection was absent in the vaccine recipients, as shown by negative nucleocapsid antibodies. In culture with about 10 IU/ml IL-2 and 9 to 10 ug/ml peptides, PBMC were grown at roughly 2 million per well. Sequencing was performed with immunoSEQ multiplex PCR; in TCRdb, only in-frame clones are kept and a portion is missing. The sample comprises tens of thousands of clones, roughly 82% of which are singletons, and 2.9% rests with the top ten. Sample: CD4+ T cells from PBMCs cultured with HCoV-NL63 spike peptides, taken before COVID-19 vaccination. This sequence was found in a human donor who received a COVID-19 vaccine.

As DNA, the CDR3 is TGTGCCAGCAGCCGGGAGGGACAGGGGGTTTCGGGGACCCAGTACTTC. This translates into CASSREGQGVSGTQYF. This chain joins TRBV2 and TRBJ2-5; TRBD1 matches at 11 bases. CDR1 is SNHLY, CDR2 FYNNEI, per germline. The CDR3 consists of 16 residues. V shed 6 bases, J shed 7 bases, and the junction held 13 bases outside the gene matches.